Listed below are T cell receptor beta chains from one sample, sequenced in a study of regulatory T cells in long-lasting Graves disease. TCRdb reprocessed the multiplex PCR reads via MiXCR and lists one record per CDR3 protein. Altogether around 500,000 distinct CDR3 sequences are present, roughly 14% being singletons, with the ten largest covering roughly a tenth. The same sample was also studied in work on T cells in Graves' hyperthyroidism and ophthalmopathy.

Material: peripheral blood mononuclear cells (PBMCs), obtained at new diagnosis, from a patient treated with antithyroid drugs. The receptors were sampled from a man aged 25 to 40 with Graves disease. Both conserved end residues are part of each CDR3. D genes are given only for firm matches. Clone size is not always given. Where it is, it says once, few, many or a class for expanded clones.

>TRBD1|NA|TRBJ1-2|TRBV18
TGTGCCAGCTCACCACAAGATCTGGGACAGGGATCGTTCGTCTCTGGCTACACCTTC
CASSPQDLGQGSFVSGYTF
>NA|NA|TRBJ2-2|TRBV24-1
TGTGCCACCAGAGGTGCCGGGGAGCTGTTTTTT
CATRGAGELFF
>TRBD1|many|TRBJ2-5|TRBV7-2
TGTGCCAGCACTCCGGGACAGGTTCTAGAGACCCAGTACTTC
CASTPGQVLETQYF
>TRBD1|many|TRBJ2-1|TRBV11-2
TGTGCCAGCAGCTTAGGCGTGGGACAGGGTTACAATGAGCAGTTCTTC
CASSLGVGQGYNEQFF
>NA|few|TRBJ2-5|TRBV5-1
TGCGCCAGCAGCTTGTTTCTCACCCCTGAGGAGACCCAGTACTTC
CASSLFLTPEETQYF
>NA|NA|TRBJ1-1|TRBV5-1
TGCGCCAGCAGCATCAGGGCGGGGGAAGCTTTCTTT
CASSIRAGEAFF
>TRBD2|many|TRBJ2-5|TRBV2
TGTGCCAGCAGTGGCCCAGGTCGCGGGAGGGGGGAGACCCAGTACTTC
CASSGPGRGRGETQYF
>NA|few|TRBJ2-2|TRBV12-3/TRBV12-4
TGTGCCAGCAGTTCCTCGCCGGGGGGCGGGAACGGGGAGCTGTTTTTT
CASSSSPGGGNGELFF
>TRBD1|many|TRBJ2-1|TRBV20-1
TGCAGTGCCGAGGTGACAGGGCGTAAGCAGTTCTTC
CSAEVTGRKQFF
>TRBD1|medium-sized|TRBJ2-2|TRBV12-3/TRBV12-4
TGTGCCAGTACACGACAGGGGAACACCGGGGAGCTGTTTTTT
CASTRQGNTGELFF
>NA|NA|TRBJ2-3|TRBV14
TGTGCCAGCAGCCAAGAAGAAGGCCGAGGTACAGATACGCAGTATTTT
CASSQEEGRGTDTQYF
>NA|many|TRBJ2-7|TRBV15
TGTGCCACCAGCAGACGGACCCGCTGGGGCGAGCAGTACTTC
CATSRRTRWGEQYF
>NA|NA|TRBJ1-5|TRBV27
TGTGCCAGCAGGGGAGGGGTTAATCAGCCCCAGCATTTT
CASRGGVNQPQHF
>TRBD2|many|TRBJ2-5|TRBV13
TGTGCCAGCAGCCGGACTAGCGGGGGGGAGACCCAGTACTTC
CASSRTSGGETQYF
>NA|NA|TRBJ1-4|TRBV30
TGTGCGACCGAGCAAAATGAAAAACTGTTTTTT
CATEQNEKLFF
>TRBD2|many|TRBJ2-5|TRBV12-3/TRBV12-4
TGTGCCAGCGTGGGTAGCGGGAGGCCAGAGACCCAGTACTTC
CASVGSGRPETQYF
>NA|few|TRBJ1-2|TRBV20-1
TGCAGCCGCCGCCTCAGGGCTGGCTACACCTTC
CSRRLRAGYTF
>NA|many|TRBJ2-2|TRBV6-1
TGTGCCAGCAGTGAAGCGCAACCGGGAGCCGGGGAGCTGTTTTTT
CASSEAQPGAGELFF
>NA|few|TRBJ1-4|TRBV30
TGTGCCTGGAGTGCGATTTCGACAGCAACTAATGAAAAACTGTTTTTT
CAWSAISTATNEKLFF
>TRBD2|many|TRBJ2-1|TRBV2
TGTGCCAGCACCGGACTAGCTACCTACAATGAGCAGTTCTTC
CASTGLATYNEQFF
>NA|NA|TRBJ2-7|TRBV6-1
TGTGCCACCCCCTCCGCAGGGCCCGGGGAGCAGTACTTC
CATPSAGPGEQYF
>NA|NA|TRBJ1-5|TRBV5-5
TGTGCCAGCAGCTTGAGGGGAATCTATCAGCCCCAGCATTTT
CASSLRGIYQPQHF
>TRBD2|many|TRBJ2-1|TRBV6-1
TGTGCCAGCAGAAGATCCAGGACTAGCGGCCTCGTAGGTGAGCAGTTCTTC
CASRRSRTSGLVGEQFF
>NA|few|TRBJ2-7|TRBV7-6
TGTGCCAGCAGCCTTTCAACGGCCTACGAGCAGTACTTC
CASSLSTAYEQYF
>NA|NA|TRBJ1-2|TRBV18
TGTGCCAGGTCACCACGGGACACAAAGACCTATGGCTACACCTTC
CARSPRDTKTYGYTF
>TRBD2|NA|TRBJ2-3|TRBV9
TGTGCCAGCAGCGTATCCGGGACTACCGGGGGAGATACGCAGTATTTT
CASSVSGTTGGDTQYF
>TRBD2|many|TRBJ2-1|TRBV30
TGTGCCTGGACTAGCGGGAGCCTCCAGTTCTTC
CAWTSGSLQFF
>NA|many|TRBJ2-5|TRBV7-9
TGTGCCAGCAGACCGGGACTCGAAGAGACCCAGTACTTC
CASRPGLEETQYF
>NA|many|TRBJ1-4|TRBV10-2
TGCGCCAGCAGTGAGTCGAGAGGGGAAAAACTGTTTTTT
CASSESRGEKLFF
>NA|NA|TRBJ2-5|TRBV12-3/TRBV12-4
TGTGCCAGCAGGGGCGTTAGGTCCCAAGAGACCCAGTACTTC
CASRGVRSQETQYF
>TRBD1|NA|TRBJ2-7|TRBV20-1
TGCAGTGCTAGTCTATTCTCCCGGGACAGGCGCTACGAGCAGTACTTC
CSASLFSRDRRYEQYF
>NA|few|TRBJ2-1|TRBV5-6
TGTGCCAGCAGCTTGGTTTCGGACTCGGGGAGCAATGAGCAGTTCTTC
CASSLVSDSGSNEQFF
>NA|NA|TRBJ2-3|TRBV20-1
TGCAGTACTATACCGGGCCAGCAAATAGATACGCAGTATTTT
CSTIPGQQIDTQYF
>NA|NA|TRBJ2-1|TRBV20-1
TGCAGTGCTAATACTAGCCCGGGCTCCTACGATGAGCAGTTCTTC
CSANTSPGSYDEQFF